This T cell receptor beta chain was identified during a study of cytomegalovirus exposure and HLA in healthy donors. In regard to this clone: A junction end diverges from the germline sequence, so it may reflect a read error. The sample holds other DNA sequences that translate to the same CDR3.

13 Jbeta primers and 60 Vbeta primers were used for the PCR. Some clones are missing from TCRdb's copy, which holds only in-frame ones; the method was immunoSEQ multiplex PCR. The repertoire holds more than 140,000 clones, over 70% seen once, with 4.5% to 6% in the top ten. This CDR3 is 14 amino acids long. Per the germline V gene, CDR1 is MNHEY and CDR2 is SVGAGI. This receptor was identified in a man under 40 in good health and CMV-seropositive. The sample was PBMCs. The genes are TRBV6-5 and TRBJ2-7, with a weak D call TRBD2 (6 bases). Written as DNA, the CDR3 is TGTGCCAGCAGGGCCCGGGAGTCCGGGTACGAGCAATACTTC. This encodes CASRARESGYEQYF.